The 28 T cell receptor beta chains below were found in one sample sequenced in a study of blood T cell repertoires in COVID-19. Repertoires were generated with immunoSEQ multiplex PCR, while TCRdb's copy carries only in-frame clones and drops some. The data show some 130,000 clones, roughly 91% seen once. The sample taken for sequencing was peripheral blood. Receptors were obtained from a man aged 60 to 75 with COVID-19, enrolled during active disease.

The chain is built from TRBV27 and TRBJ1-3; D is possibly TRBD1 (6 bases). The CDR3 length is 14 residues. Per germline, CDR1 MNHEY and CDR2 SMNVEV (reference sequence). V lost 5 bases and J 3 bases, leaving 11 bases between the germline ends. The CDR3, as DNA: TGTGCCAGCAGTCTGACAGGAGGTGGAAACACCATATATTTT. Translation: CASSLTGGGNTIYF.

This clone has only one observation. This chain connects TRBV30 to TRBJ2-7; 9 bases fit TRBD1. Losses at the gene ends were 4 bases for V and 1 base for J; bases not matched to a gene: 8. The CDR3 has 15 amino acids. The germline V gene encodes CDR1 GTSNPN and CDR2 SVGIG (reference sequence). CDR3 sequence reads: CAWTPRDRASYEQYF. The CDR3 coding sequence is TGTGCCTGGACCCCAAGGGACAGGGCTTCCTACGAGCAGTACTTC.

This clone was seen just once. The chain has TRBV5-4 and TRBJ1-1, with 8 bases identical to TRBD1. CDR3 length equals 13 residues. The V gene's germline CDR1 is SGHNT and CDR2 YYREEE (reference sequence). V shed 10 bases, J shed 1 base, and the junction held 6 bases outside the gene matches. CDR3 loop: CALNGQGNTEAFF. CDR3 in DNA: TGTGCCTTAAATGGACAGGGGAACACTGAAGCTTTCTTT.

V usage is TRBV6-6 and J usage is TRBJ2-7, with D unresolved. Germline CDR1 reads MNHNY; CDR2 reads SVGAGI (reference sequence). The CDR3 extends over 13 amino acids. With 7 bases removed from V and 2 bases from J, the gap between germline ends came to 12 bases. The CDR3 bases are TGTGCCAGCATGGCATCTCTGGCCTACGAGCAGTACTTC. This translates into CASMASLAYEQYF.

The chain is built from TRBV6-5 and TRBJ2-7; 7 bases line up with TRBD1. The CDR3 is 14 residues long. Germline-derived CDR1 and CDR2 are MNHEY and SVGAGI. J gave up 5 bases and V 6 bases, and 10 bases lay outside the gene matches. As DNA, the CDR3 is TGTGCCAGCAGAGCCGGGACAGTAAAAAACGAGCAGTACTTC. It codes for CASRAGTVKNEQYF.

The chain combines TRBV21-1 with TRBJ1-4; the table names TRBD1, a call not compared with the DNA. TRBV21-1 corresponds to a pseudogene. The CDR3 totals 19 residues. The DNA for the CDR3 is TGTGCCAGCAGCCCGACGGGGGACACAGGGGCCCCAACTAATGAAAAACTGTTTTTT. Protein sequence: CASSPTGDTGAPTNEKLFF.

The V gene is TRBV29-1, the J gene TRBJ1-5; the D is unclear. Germline loops: CDR1 SQVTM, CDR2 ANQGSEA. The CDR3 is 11 amino acids. The V end lost 4 bases, the J end lost 5 bases, and 6 bases lay between the germline ends. The CDR3 DNA reads TGCAGCGTTGGAGTTGATCAGCCCCAGCATTTT. Translating it yields CSVGVDQPQHF. Full variable domain (rest looked up from reference TRBV29-1 and TRBJ1-5): SAVISQKPSRDICQRGTSLTIQCQVDSQVTMMFWYRQQPGQSLTLIATANQGSEATYESGFVIDKFPISRPNLTFSTLTVSNMSPEDSSIYLCSVGVDQPQHFGDGTRLSIL.

V gene TRBV30 combines with J gene TRBJ1-1, with a tentative D call TRBD1 (5 bases). The CDR3 is 12 residues long. Trimming pared 4 bases from V and 10 bases from J, leaving 16 bases between. CDR1 and CDR2 (germline): GTSNPN, SVGIG (reference sequence). The chain's CDR3 is CAWNMGGLGAFF. CDR3 nucleotide sequence: TGTGCCTGGAATATGGGGGGACTTGGAGCTTTCTTT.

This clone was seen more than once but under ten times. V gene TRBV11-1 combines with J gene TRBJ1-1; D is perhaps TRBD1 (6 bases). CDR3 length: 14 residues. Trimming removed 1 base from V and 8 bases from J, with 14 bases in between. Germline loops: CDR1 SGHAT, CDR2 FQDESV (reference sequence). The CDR3 DNA follows: TGTGCCAGCAGCTTAGTAAACGGGGACATAGAAGCTTTCTTT. This codes for CASSLVNGDIEAFF.

The chain is built from TRBV23-1 and TRBJ2-1; a possible D gene is TRBD2 (6 bases). TRBV23-1 is annotated as an ORF whose role is uncertain. Between the trimmed V and J ends, which lost 3 bases and 5 bases, there was a span of 11 bases. The CDR3 sequence is 14 residues long. The CDR3 nucleotides read TGCGCCAGCAGTCACGGGGGTAAGGACAATGAGCAGTTCTTC. Translating gives CASSHGGKDNEQFF.

The V call is TRBV6-5, the J call TRBJ1-1, with D perhaps matching TRBD1 (5 bases). The CDR3 spans 13 residues. V was pared by 6 bases and J by 6 bases, with 14 bases between. The germline V gene has CDR1 MNHEY and CDR2 SVGAGI. The CDR3 region is CASSTGRDAEAFF. Here the CDR3 DNA reads TGTGCCAGCAGCACGGGGCGGGACGCTGAAGCTTTCTTT.

The rearrangement links TRBV6-5 to TRBJ2-5; 7 nucleotides line up with TRBD1. Losses at the gene ends were 8 bases for V and 5 bases for J; bases not matched to a gene: 8. Germline CDR1 MNHEY, CDR2 SVGAGI. The CDR3 runs 13 residues. The CDR3 loop is CASGDRVGETQYF. The CDR3 DNA is TGTGCCAGCGGAGACAGGGTCGGCGAGACCCAGTACTTC.

The CDR3: CASSLGSLAGVYNEQFF. DNA for the CDR3: TGTGCCAGCAGCTTAGGTAGTCTAGCGGGAGTCTACAATGAGCAGTTCTTC. The chain combines TRBV7-8 with TRBJ2-1; TRBD2 aligns across 10 bases. The CDR3 has 17 residues. Trimming took 1 base from V and 3 from J; bases not matched to a gene: 6. CDR1 and CDR2 (germline): SGHVS, FQNEAQ. Full variable domain (outside the CDR3, taken from reference TRBV7-8 and TRBJ2-1): GAGVSQSPRYKVAKRGQDVALRCDPISGHVSLFWYQQALGQGPEFLTYFQNEAQLDKSGLPSDRFFAERPEGSVSTLKIQRTQQEDSAVYLCASSLGSLAGVYNEQFFGPGTRLTVL.

This chain uses TRBV7-8 with TRBJ1-6, with no clear D. Trimming removed 5 bases from V and 0 bases from J, with 11 bases in between. The CDR3 totals 16 residues. CDR1 is SGHVS and CDR2 is FQNEAQ in the germline V gene. The DNA for the CDR3 is TGTGCCAGCAGCCGACCGTCGAGCTCCTATAATTCACCCCTCCACTTT. Translation: CASSRPSSSYNSPLHF.

The gene calls are TRBV7-8 and TRBJ2-7; the match to TRBD1 covers 9 bases. V shed 4 bases and J 3 bases; nucleotides not matched to a gene: 7. The germline V gene has CDR1 SGHVS and CDR2 FQNEAQ. This CDR3 comprises 15 residues. The CDR3 loop is CASSSDRGEDYEQYF. In DNA form, the CDR3 reads TGTGCCAGCAGCTCGGACAGGGGTGAAGACTACGAGCAGTACTTC.

The rearrangement uses TRBV20-1 and TRBJ1-2; 7 bases are shared with TRBD1. The CDR3 consists of 15 residues. CDR1 DFQATT and CDR2 SNEGSKA come from the germline V gene (reference sequence). The V segment lost 3 bases and the J segment 8 bases; nucleotides outside the gene matches: 15. CDR3 region: CSASQRQGWPDGYTF. CDR3 nucleotides: TGCAGTGCTAGTCAAAGACAGGGTTGGCCTGACGGCTACACCTTC.

This chain joins TRBV12-5 and TRBJ2-3; TRBD1 matches 9 bases. The germline V gene encodes CDR1 LGHNT and CDR2 FRNRAP. V shed 4 bases, J shed 2 bases, and the junction held 4 bases outside the gene matches. The length of the CDR3 is 15 residues. CDR3 amino acids: CASGSWDRVTDTQYF. The DNA for the CDR3 is TGTGCTAGTGGTTCCTGGGACAGGGTCACAGATACGCAGTATTTT.

The V gene is TRBV19, the J gene TRBJ1-2; possibly TRBD1 for D (6 bases). Trimming left V 3 bases short and J 0 bases short, with 14 bases between. From germline, CDR1 is LNHDA and CDR2 SQIVND (reference sequence). The CDR3 is made up of 16 amino acids. CDR3 DNA sequence: TGTGCCAGTAGTATGGACAGCTTCCAAGCTAACTATGGCTACACCTTC. It is translated as CASSMDSFQANYGYTF.

The chain recombines TRBV19 with TRBJ1-5, with 7 positions matching TRBD1. The trim removed 3 bases at V and 3 bases at J, leaving 5 bases unmatched. CDR1 and CDR2 (germline): LNHDA, SQIVND (reference sequence). The CDR3 contains 15 residues. The CDR3 is CASSILGTVNQPQHF. For the CDR3, the DNA is TGTGCCAGTAGTATCCTGGGGACAGTCAATCAGCCCCAGCATTTT.

V and J are TRBV5-1 and TRBJ2-3, with 9 bases identical to TRBD1. The CDR3 contains 17 residues. Germline V lookup: CDR1 SGHRS, CDR2 YFSETQ. With V trimmed by 0 bases and J by 3 bases, 8 bases remained unmatched. The CDR3 is CASSLAPGTGSTDTQYF. CDR3 in DNA: TGCGCCAGCAGCTTGGCACCCGGGACAGGGTCGACAGATACGCAGTATTTT.

CDR3 sequence (DNA): TGTGCCAGCAGCCGAAGCGATCAGCCCCAGCATTTT. It translates to CASSRSDQPQHF. V is TRBV12-3 or TRBV12-4 and J is TRBJ1-5, with D unresolved. Trimming took off 6 bases at V and 5 bases at J, with 8 bases between the two ends. The CDR3 has 12 residues.

V is TRBV10-3 and J is TRBJ1-6; TRBD1 is a possible D gene (6 bases). V lost 0 bases, J lost 4 bases, and 13 bases lay in between. This CDR3 region has 17 residues. In germline, CDR1 is ENHRY, CDR2 SYGVKD. The CDR3 is CAISESWGGPYNSPLHF. The CDR3 nucleotides are TGTGCCATCAGTGAGTCTTGGGGGGGGCCGTATAATTCACCCCTCCACTTT.

The chain combines TRBV5-1 with TRBJ2-6, with no clear D. The CDR3 has 18 residues. V was clipped by 0 bases and J by 0 bases, with 13 bases between them. Germline V CDR1 and CDR2: SGHRS, YFSETQ. CDR3 residues: CASSLEQFFSSGANVLTF. CDR3 sequence (DNA): TGCGCCAGCAGCTTGGAACAGTTTTTTAGCTCTGGGGCCAACGTCCTGACTTTC. Drawing the rest from reference TRBV5-1 and TRBJ2-6, the complete variable domain is KAGVTQTPRYLIKTRGQQVTLSCSPISGHRSVSWYQQTPGQGLQFLFEYFSETQRNKGNFPGRFSGRQFSNSRSEMNVSTLELGDSALYLCASSLEQFFSSGANVLTFGAGSRLTVL.

The DNA of the CDR3 is TGTGCCAGCAGACAGGAGACAGGGTTCGGCGAGCAGTACTTC. Translated, it gives CASRQETGFGEQYF. The chain recombines TRBV7-2 with TRBJ2-7; 7 bases are a match to TRBD1. CDR1 SGHTA and CDR2 FQGNSA come from the germline V gene. V gave up 6 bases and J gave up 6 bases; unmatched junction bases: 11. This CDR3 has 14 amino acids.

The chain combines TRBV29-1 with TRBJ1-1, with D perhaps matching TRBD1 (5 bases). The CDR3 is made up of 12 amino acids. Trimming left V 0 bases short and J 11 bases short, with 13 bases between. From germline, CDR1 is SQVTM and CDR2 ANQGSEA. The CDR3 reads CSVEDRGVGAFF. The CDR3 DNA follows: TGCAGCGTTGAAGATCGGGGGGTTGGCGCTTTCTTT.

Regarding this clone: Different DNA sequences within this sample yield the same CDR3. The chain has TRBV30 and TRBJ1-4; 7 bases are shared with TRBD1. After removal of 1 base from V and 0 bases from J, the junction contained 2 bases not matched to a gene. This CDR3 spans 15 amino acids. The germline V gene encodes CDR1 GTSNPN and CDR2 SVGIG (reference sequence). The CDR3 here is CAWSATGATNEKLFF. For the CDR3, the DNA is TGTGCCTGGAGTGCAACAGGGGCAACTAATGAAAAACTGTTTTTT.

V usage is TRBV7-2 and J usage is TRBJ1-1, with unresolved D. V shed 1 base and J shed 4 bases, with 13 bases lying between them. The length of the CDR3 is 15 residues. Germline values: CDR1 SGHTA, CDR2 FQGNSA. The CDR3 DNA sequence: TGTGCCAGCAGCTTAGGTGTCCGGGATCCCACTGAAGCTTTCTTT. Protein product: CASSLGVRDPTEAFF. The full variable domain, its missing parts supplied by reference TRBV7-2 and TRBJ1-1, is GAGVSQSPSNKVTEKGKDVELRCDPISGHTALYWYRQSLGQGLEFLIYFQGNSAPDKSGLPSDRFSAERTGGSVSTLTIQRTQQEDSAVYLCASSLGVRDPTEAFFGQGTRLTVV.

This clone was counted only a few times. This chain joins TRBV7-3 and TRBJ1-2, with D hard to call. Germline assignment: CDR1 SGHTA and CDR2 FQGTGA. This CDR3 has 14 residues. V was trimmed by 5 bases and J by 4 bases, leaving 14 bases between them. DNA for the CDR3: TGTGCCAGCAGCCCCGGACTGGGGAGCTATGGCTACACCTTC. Residues: CASSPGLGSYGYTF. The full variable domain, with the rest looked up from reference TRBV7-3 and TRBJ1-2, is GAGVSQTPSNKVTEKGKYVELRCDPISGHTALYWYRQSLGQGPEFLIYFQGTGAADDSGLPNDRFFAVRPEGSVSTLKIQRTERGDSAVYLCASSPGLGSYGYTFGSGTRLTVV.